The rows below give T cell receptor beta chains drawn from one sample of a study of blood T cell repertoires in COVID-19. TCRdb's copy holds only in-frame clones and misses some; the assay was immunoSEQ multiplex PCR. The repertoire holds a few hundred thousand clones, with roughly nine tenths as singletons. The sample consisted of peripheral blood. Receptors were obtained from a woman aged 50 to 65 with acute or convalescent COVID-19. Both conserved end residues are part of each CDR3. A D gene is named only where the DNA matches it firmly. The size field is filled for only some rows; it gives once, few, many or a size class.

j_call v_call d_call clone_size cdr3_nt cdr3_aa
TRBJ2-1 TRBV11-2 . . TGTGCCAGCAGCGAAAGCAGGGATGAGCAGTTCTTC CASSESRDEQFF
TRBJ1-2 TRBV28 TRBD1 once TGTGCCAGCAGAAGCACAGGGGGCGGTGGCTACACCTTC CASRSTGGGGYTF
TRBJ1-1 TRBV7-2 . . TGTGCCAGCAGCTTGCAGGCTATGAACACTGAAGCTTTCTTT CASSLQAMNTEAFF
TRBJ1-4 TRBV9 TRBD1 . TGTGCCAGCAGCGTAGCAGGGACAGGGGTTGAAAAACTGTTTTTT CASSVAGTGVEKLFF
TRBJ2-1 TRBV5-4 TRBD2 . TGTGCCAGCAGCTTGGTTGCGGGAGCCTACAATGAGCAGTTCTTC CASSLVAGAYNEQFF
TRBJ2-2 TRBV6-1 . . TGTGCCAGCAGTGAAGTGCAGGGTCCCGGGGAGCTGTTTTTT CASSEVQGPGELFF
TRBJ2-7 TRBV30 TRBD2 . TGTGCCTGGAGGGGCGGGAGCTCCTACGAGCAGTACTTC CAWRGGSSYEQYF
TRBJ2-5 TRBV11-3 TRBD1 . TGTGCCAGCAGCCCCCGACAGGGGGGTGAGACCCAGTACTTC CASSPRQGGETQYF
TRBJ2-7 TRBV7-2 . . TGTGCCAGCAGCACCGGGACTGCTAGGGAGCAGTACTTC CASSTGTAREQYF
TRBJ1-2 TRBV18 . . TGTGCCAGCTCCCGGGTAGGGGTTAACTATGGCTACACCTTC CASSRVGVNYGYTF
TRBJ1-1 TRBV18 . . TGTGCCAGCTCCCTACAGGACAGATCTGAAGCTTTCTTT CASSLQDRSEAFF
TRBJ1-2 TRBV7-8 . . TGTGCCAGCAGCTTAGCGCGACAGCCAGAAAGCTACACCTTC CASSLARQPESYTF
TRBJ1-6 TRBV5-6 . . TGTGCCAGCAGCTGGGGGGAGGCGGGTAATTCACCCCTCCACTTT CASSWGEAGNSPLHF
TRBJ2-2 TRBV7-2 . . TGTGCCAGCAGCTTAGACGCAGGGATCGCCGGGGAGCTGTTTTTT CASSLDAGIAGELFF
TRBJ1-6 TRBV12-5 TRBD1 . TGTGCTAGTGGGCCGGGACAGGTTGGTTCACCCCTCCACTTT CASGPGQVGSPLHF
TRBJ1-4 TRBV15 TRBD1 once TGTGCCACCAGCGGAAGGGGGCTGGGTAATGAAAAACTGTTTTTT CATSGRGLGNEKLFF
TRBJ2-5 TRBV19 TRBD1 . TGTGCCAGTAGCACGGGACAGGGGATCCGAGAGACCCAGTACTTC CASSTGQGIRETQYF
TRBJ2-1 TRBV12-2 . . TGTGCAAGTCGCTTAGCTTCCCTACTAGCGGGAGGTAATAATGAGCAGTTCTTC CASRLASLLAGGNNEQFF
TRBJ2-7 TRBV6-2/TRBV6-3 TRBD2 few TGTGCCAGCAGTAGGTGGGTAGCGGGAGCTCGGGAGCAGTACTTC CASSRWVAGAREQYF
TRBJ2-3 TRBV9 TRBD2 . TGTGCCAGCAGCGTAGAACTAGCGGGGGCCTGGACAGATACGCAGTATTTT CASSVELAGAWTDTQYF
TRBJ1-5 TRBV11-2 TRBD1 . TGTGCCAGCAGCATAACCGGGACAGGGAACAATCAGCCCCAGCATTTT CASSITGTGNNQPQHF
TRBJ2-3 TRBV7-9 TRBD2 . TGTGCCAGCAGCTTAAAACCCAGCGGGGGGGCCGCAGATACGCAGTATTTT CASSLKPSGGAADTQYF
TRBJ2-5 TRBV18 . . TGTGCCAGCTCACCAGCAGGGCCCCAAGAGACCCAGTACTTC CASSPAGPQETQYF
TRBJ2-1 TRBV24-1 TRBD2 . TGTGCCACCAGTGAAGACACTAGCGGGAGGGCCCAGTTCTTC CATSEDTSGRAQFF
TRBJ2-2 TRBV5-8 . . TGTGCCAGCAGAAGGGACTTCCAGGTCGGCACCGGGGAGCTGTTTTTT CASRRDFQVGTGELFF
TRBJ2-7 TRBV12-3/TRBV12-4 . . TGTGCCAGCAGCCCGGAGGCTACCTACGAGCAGTACTTC CASSPEATYEQYF
TRBJ1-4 TRBV7-9 TRBD1 many TGTGCCAGCAGCTTATATGGGACAGGGAATGAAAAACTGTTTTTT CASSLYGTGNEKLFF
TRBJ2-7 TRBV10-3 . . TGTGCCACCGTCGGGAACCGGGACGAGCAGTACTTC CATVGNRDEQYF
TRBJ2-1 TRBV5-1 TRBD2 . TGCGCCAGCAGCGGTTTAAACGGGGGGAAACCGTTCTTC CASSGLNGGKPFF
TRBJ2-2 TRBV27 . few TGTGCCAGCAGTTTATTCGGCGGCACCGGGGAGCTGTTTTTT CASSLFGGTGELFF
TRBJ2-7 TRBV10-2 TRBD2 . TGCGCCAGCAGCAGACTAGCGGGAACCTACGAGCAGTACTTC CASSRLAGTYEQYF
TRBJ1-2 TRBV29-1 . . TGCAGCGCCATGACAGATCCTAACTATGGCTACACCTTC CSAMTDPNYGYTF
TRBJ2-1 TRBV19 TRBD2 . TGTGCCAGTAGTATTTGGGGAACGCAGCGGGACTTGCTCTACAATGAGCAGTTCTTC CASSIWGTQRDLLYNEQFF
TRBJ1-3 TRBV6-5 . . TGTGCCAGCAGCCGAAGGACAGAGGGAAACACCATATATTTT CASSRRTEGNTIYF
TRBJ1-3 TRBV7-2 . few TGTGCCAGCAGCCCTCGGTGGCAGGGCTCTGGAAACACCATATATTTT CASSPRWQGSGNTIYF
TRBJ2-5 TRBV6-1 . . TGTGCCAGCAGTGAAGCGGTACAGGGTTTCGTGAAGACCCAGTACTTC CASSEAVQGFVKTQYF
TRBJ2-3 TRBV28 . . TGTGCCAGCAGTCCCGGGGGGCCGCCGGGCACAGATACGCAGTATTTT CASSPGGPPGTDTQYF
TRBJ2-3 TRBV20-1 TRBD2 . TGCAGTGCTAGTAAGACTAGCGGGACAGATACGCAGTATTTT CSASKTSGTDTQYF
TRBJ2-7 TRBV29-1 TRBD2 . TGCAGCCCACATCCAGGCTGGCTAGCGGGAGGTTACGAGCAGTACTTC CSPHPGWLAGGYEQYF
TRBJ1-5 TRBV10-3 . once TGTGCCACCCAGGGTACAGACAATCAGCCCCAGCATTTT CATQGTDNQPQHF
TRBJ2-3 TRBV19 TRBD1 . TGTGCCAGTAGCCCGCCGAGGGGGCGCGGCACAGATACGCAGTATTTT CASSPPRGRGTDTQYF
TRBJ2-7 TRBV3-1/TRBV3-2 TRBD1 few TGTGCCAGCAGGGGGACAGGGGTACACGAGCAGTACTTC CASRGTGVHEQYF
TRBJ1-3 TRBV18 TRBD1 . TGTGCCAGCTCACGTGACAGGGGCGGCTCTGGAAACACCATATATTTT CASSRDRGGSGNTIYF
TRBJ2-2 TRBV27 . . TGTGCCAGCAGTTTCACAGCCGCGGGACGGGGCGGGGAGCTGTTTTTT CASSFTAAGRGGELFF
TRBJ2-7 TRBV6-5 TRBD2 . TGTGCCAGCAGTTACACTAGCGGGGCCTTAGCGGAGCAGTACTTC CASSYTSGALAEQYF
TRBJ1-1 TRBV18 . . TGTGCCAGCTCACCACCGGGCCTAGGGGTCGAAGCTTTCTTT CASSPPGLGVEAFF
TRBJ2-1 TRBV29-1 . . TGCAGCGTTGGAGGTAGCGGAAACTACAATGAGCAGTTCTTC CSVGGSGNYNEQFF
TRBJ1-5 TRBV9 . . TGTGCCAGCAGCGTAGACGAGGAGTATAGCAATCAGCCCCAGCATTTT CASSVDEEYSNQPQHF
TRBJ1-5 TRBV4-2 . . TGTGCCAGCAGCCAGGATCCAGGCGATCAGCCCCAGCATTTT CASSQDPGDQPQHF
TRBJ1-2 TRBV9 TRBD1 . TGTGCCAGCAGCCCCCGGGACAGCTATGGCTACACCTTC CASSPRDSYGYTF
TRBJ1-1 TRBV7-9 TRBD1 . TGTGCCAGCAGCACTGACAGGGGGAAGAACACTGAAGCTTTCTTT CASSTDRGKNTEAFF
TRBJ2-2 TRBV2 TRBD1 . TGTGCCAGCAGTGCGACCAGGACAGGGACGAACACCGGGGAGCTGTTTTTT CASSATRTGTNTGELFF
TRBJ2-2 TRBV5-1 . once TGCGCCAGCAGTTTATATAACACCGGGGAGCTGTTTTTT CASSLYNTGELFF